A selection of T cell receptor beta chains follows, all from one sample in a study of tumor-infiltrating lymphocytes in primary liver carcinoma. TCRdb passed the multiplex PCR reads through MiXCR, listing each CDR3 protein once. The data show under 200,000 distinct CDR3 sequences, roughly two thirds seen once. The sample taken for sequencing was peripheral blood. These receptors were obtained from a woman aged 60 to 75 with primary liver carcinoma and hepatitis B virus infection. Each CDR3 is given with its conserved first and last residue. Each record gives: D gene, J gene, clone size, CDR3 length, V gene, CDR3 DNA, CDR3 protein. D genes are given only for firm matches. Expanded clones get a size class; other rows say once, few or many, or leave the size out.

d_gene: -
j_gene: TRBJ2-3
abundance: once
len: 14
v_gene: TRBV25-1
CDR3nt: TGTGCCAGCAGTGGGGGCGGGGGCACAGATACGCAGTATTTT
CDR3aa: CASSGGGGTDTQYF

d_gene: -
j_gene: TRBJ2-3
abundance: -
len: 16
v_gene: TRBV5-6
CDR3nt: TGTGCCAGCAGCTTGGGAGTAGAAGGTTCCTCAGATACGCAGTATTTT
CDR3aa: CASSLGVEGSSDTQYF

d_gene: TRBD1
j_gene: TRBJ1-2
abundance: -
len: 17
v_gene: TRBV6-5
CDR3nt: TGTACCAGCAGTGCCCGTCTGGGACAGGGCGTAAGCTATGGCTACACCTTC
CDR3aa: CTSSARLGQGVSYGYTF

d_gene: -
j_gene: TRBJ1-5
abundance: -
len: 18
v_gene: TRBV4-2
CDR3nt: TGTGCCAGCAGCCAAGTGTCGGGGCTACTACTCAGCACAGATACGCAGCATTTT
CDR3aa: CASSQVSGLLLSTDTQHF

d_gene: TRBD1
j_gene: TRBJ1-1
abundance: many
len: 18
v_gene: TRBV6-5
CDR3nt: TGTGCCAGCAGTCCTACCGCTGGGACAGGGCTCGGGGGCACTGAAGCTTTCTTT
CDR3aa: CASSPTAGTGLGGTEAFF

d_gene: -
j_gene: TRBJ2-1
abundance: -
len: 15
v_gene: TRBV11-1
CDR3nt: TGTGCCAGCACGGGCCCCCATATACCGGGAAATGAGCAGTCCTTC
CDR3aa: CASTGPHIPGNEQSF

d_gene: TRBD2
j_gene: TRBJ2-1
abundance: -
len: 17
v_gene: TRBV7-9
CDR3nt: TGTGCCAGCAGCTCCCCTGACCAGGGACTAGTCGGAACACAGCAGTTCTTC
CDR3aa: CASSSPDQGLVGTQQFF

d_gene: -
j_gene: TRBJ1-1
abundance: few
len: 13
v_gene: TRBV6-5
CDR3nt: TGTCCCAGCAGTTCCTCAATAAACACTGAAGCTTTCTTT
CDR3aa: CPSSSSINTEAFF

d_gene: -
j_gene: TRBJ2-1
abundance: few
len: 15
v_gene: TRBV5-5
CDR3nt: TGTGCCAGCAGCCCCATGACTAATGTTTACAATGAGCAGTTCTTC
CDR3aa: CASSPMTNVYNEQFF

d_gene: TRBD1
j_gene: TRBJ1-2
abundance: -
len: 15
v_gene: TRBV6-5
CDR3nt: TGTGCCAGCAGACCACCCGACAGGGTACACTGTGGCTACACCTTC
CDR3aa: CASRPPDRVHCGYTF

d_gene: TRBD2
j_gene: TRBJ2-3
abundance: large
len: 15
v_gene: TRBV11-2
CDR3nt: TGTGCCAGCAGCTTCGGACTAGGACGCACAGATACGCAGTATTTT
CDR3aa: CASSFGLGRTDTQYF

d_gene: TRBD2
j_gene: TRBJ2-1
abundance: -
len: 17
v_gene: TRBV6-2/TRBV6-3
CDR3nt: TGTGCCAGCAATTACTCGGCGACTAGCGGGATCTACATTGAACAGTTCTTC
CDR3aa: CASNYSATSGIYIEQFF

d_gene: TRBD1
j_gene: TRBJ1-2
abundance: -
len: 14
v_gene: TRBV30
CDR3nt: TGTGCCTGGGGCAGACAGGGGACTAACTATGGCTACACCTTC
CDR3aa: CAWGRQGTNYGYTF

d_gene: -
j_gene: TRBJ2-7
abundance: -
len: 14
v_gene: TRBV6-1
CDR3nt: TGTGCCAACAGTGAACTCACCCGCAACTACAAGCAGTACTTC
CDR3aa: CANSELTRNYKQYF

d_gene: -
j_gene: TRBJ1-2
abundance: few
len: 12
v_gene: TRBV30
CDR3nt: TGTGCCTGGAGTCAGGGGAACTATGGCTACACCTTC
CDR3aa: CAWSQGNYGYTF

d_gene: -
j_gene: TRBJ1-1
abundance: -
len: 14
v_gene: TRBV30
CDR3nt: TGTGCCTGGAGGGCATCAACGGAAATCACTGAAGCTTTCTTT
CDR3aa: CAWRASTEITEAFF

d_gene: TRBD1
j_gene: TRBJ2-7
abundance: -
len: 15
v_gene: TRBV7-9
CDR3nt: TGTGCCAGCAGCCCCTCCGGGACAGTCTCCTACGAGCAGTACTTC
CDR3aa: CASSPSGTVSYEQYF

d_gene: TRBD1
j_gene: TRBJ1-6
abundance: -
len: 14
v_gene: TRBV2
CDR3nt: TGTGCCAGCAGTGGGGACAGACCAAATTCACCCCTCCACTTT
CDR3aa: CASSGDRPNSPLHF

d_gene: TRBD2
j_gene: TRBJ2-1
abundance: -
len: 18
v_gene: TRBV12-3/TRBV12-4
CDR3nt: TGTGCCAGCAGCCGGACTAGCGGGATGAGTCGCTCCTACAATGAGCAGTTCTTC
CDR3aa: CASSRTSGMSRSYNEQFF

d_gene: TRBD2
j_gene: TRBJ2-2
abundance: few
len: 16
v_gene: TRBV11-2
CDR3nt: TGTGCCTGCCCTAAGGCTAGCGGTCCGAGGACCGGGGAGCTGTTTTTT
CDR3aa: CACPKASGPRTGELFF

d_gene: TRBD1
j_gene: TRBJ2-5
abundance: few
len: 14
v_gene: TRBV28
CDR3nt: TGTGCCAGCAGTTCTGTACAGGGGACAGAGACCCAGTACTTC
CDR3aa: CASSSVQGTETQYF

d_gene: TRBD2
j_gene: TRBJ2-1
abundance: -
len: 14
v_gene: TRBV20-1
CDR3nt: TGCAGTGCTCAAATAGCGGGAGGGAGGAATGAGCAGTTCTTC
CDR3aa: CSAQIAGGRNEQFF

d_gene: -
j_gene: TRBJ2-3
abundance: -
len: 17
v_gene: TRBV5-6
CDR3nt: TGTGCCAACAGGCCAGCCCCCACTAGTGGGAGAACAGATACGCAGTATTTT
CDR3aa: CANRPAPTSGRTDTQYF

d_gene: -
j_gene: TRBJ2-7
abundance: medium-sized
len: 12
v_gene: TRBV11-1
CDR3nt: TGTGCCAGCAGCGCCGACTGGGACGAGCAGTACTTC
CDR3aa: CASSADWDEQYF

d_gene: TRBD2
j_gene: TRBJ2-7
abundance: once
len: 13
v_gene: TRBV6-2/TRBV6-3
CDR3nt: TGTGCCAGCAGGGGAAGCGGGAGCTACGAGGAGTACTTC
CDR3aa: CASRGSGSYEEYF

d_gene: -
j_gene: TRBJ2-7
abundance: -
len: 16
v_gene: TRBV5-1
CDR3nt: TGCGCCAGCAGCTTAATTGGACAGTGGGCTTCCTACGAGCAGTACTTC
CDR3aa: CASSLIGQWASYEQYF

d_gene: TRBD2
j_gene: TRBJ2-7
abundance: many
len: 16
v_gene: TRBV6-5
CDR3nt: TGTGCCAGCAGGGCGACACTAGCGGGGTACTCCTACGAGCAGTACTTC
CDR3aa: CASRATLAGYSYEQYF

d_gene: TRBD1
j_gene: TRBJ1-1
abundance: -
len: 12
v_gene: TRBV29-1
CDR3nt: TGCAGCGCGGGACAGGTGAGCACTGAAGCTTTGTTT
CDR3aa: CSAGQVSTEALF

d_gene: -
j_gene: TRBJ1-1
abundance: -
len: 13
v_gene: TRBV5-8
CDR3nt: TGTGCCAGCAGCTGGGGCGGGTACACTGATGCTTTCTTT
CDR3aa: CASSWGGYTDAFF

d_gene: TRBD1
j_gene: TRBJ2-7
abundance: few
len: 15
v_gene: TRBV7-9
CDR3nt: TGTGCCAGCAGCTTAGGTGGCAGGGGGCCTTACGAGCAGTACTTC
CDR3aa: CASSLGGRGPYEQYF

d_gene: TRBD2
j_gene: TRBJ2-1
abundance: -
len: 15
v_gene: TRBV5-6
CDR3nt: TGTGCCAGCAGTACCGGGACTAGCGGGAGTGGTGAGCAGTTCTTC
CDR3aa: CASSTGTSGSGEQFF

d_gene: -
j_gene: TRBJ1-3
abundance: many
len: 14
v_gene: TRBV7-8
CDR3nt: TGTGCCAGCAGCCCCGGGGGGGCTGGAAACACCATATATTTT
CDR3aa: CASSPGGAGNTIYF

d_gene: -
j_gene: TRBJ1-6
abundance: -
len: 16
v_gene: TRBV11-2
CDR3nt: TGTGCCAGCATCTTAGGGGATTTTCGCCAAAATTCACACCTCCACTTT
CDR3aa: CASILGDFRQNSHLHF

d_gene: -
j_gene: TRBJ1-5
abundance: -
len: 15
v_gene: TRBV11-2
CDR3nt: TGTGACAGCAGCACGGCGGTGCAGAGCAATCAGCCCCAGCATTTT
CDR3aa: CDSSTAVQSNQPQHF

d_gene: -
j_gene: TRBJ2-7
abundance: many
len: 11
v_gene: TRBV28
CDR3nt: TGTGCCAGCAGCTTACTCTACGAGCAGTACTTC
CDR3aa: CASSLLYEQYF

d_gene: TRBD1
j_gene: TRBJ2-7
abundance: few
len: 14
v_gene: TRBV28
CDR3nt: TGTGCCAGCAGTTTCCTACGGACAGGGGTACGTCTGTACTTC
CDR3aa: CASSFLRTGVRLYF

d_gene: -
j_gene: TRBJ2-1
abundance: -
len: 14
v_gene: TRBV11-2
CDR3nt: TGTGCCAGCAGTATCGACCGCCTAGCGAGTGAGCAGTTCTTC
CDR3aa: CASSIDRLASEQFF

d_gene: TRBD2
j_gene: TRBJ2-1
abundance: -
len: 16
v_gene: TRBV12-3/TRBV12-4
CDR3nt: TGTGCCAGCAGTTTTTCGGCTAGCGGGAGGGACTATGAGCAGTTCTTC
CDR3aa: CASSFSASGRDYEQFF

d_gene: TRBD1
j_gene: TRBJ1-2
abundance: -
len: 15
v_gene: TRBV28
CDR3nt: TGTGCCAGCGGAGGATGGTTAGGACAGGGATCGTACTACACCTTC
CDR3aa: CASGGWLGQGSYYTF

d_gene: TRBD2
j_gene: TRBJ2-3
abundance: -
len: 16
v_gene: TRBV20-1
CDR3nt: TGCAGTGCTAGGGGCGGGACTAGCGGGATCTCAGATACGCAGTATTTT
CDR3aa: CSARGGTSGISDTQYF

d_gene: TRBD2
j_gene: TRBJ2-2
abundance: many
len: 14
v_gene: TRBV12-3/TRBV12-4
CDR3nt: TGTGCCAGTGAGCGGGATGCGAACACCGGGGAGCTGTTTTTT
CDR3aa: CASERDANTGELFF

d_gene: -
j_gene: TRBJ1-1
abundance: -
len: 15
v_gene: TRBV4-1
CDR3nt: TGCGCCAGCAGCCAAGTCGGTCAGGGAAGGGGTGAAGCTTTCTTT
CDR3aa: CASSQVGQGRGEAFF

d_gene: -
j_gene: TRBJ2-3
abundance: -
len: 16
v_gene: TRBV7-8
CDR3nt: TGTGCCAGCAGCTCAACAGGGGGGGGATATTCGGATACGCAGTATTTT
CDR3aa: CASSSTGGGYSDTQYF

d_gene: -
j_gene: TRBJ2-5
abundance: many
len: 15
v_gene: TRBV6-6
CDR3nt: TGTGCCAGCAGCCCTACGGGCAGGACCCAAGAGACCCAGTACTTC
CDR3aa: CASSPTGRTQETQYF

d_gene: -
j_gene: TRBJ2-1
abundance: -
len: 15
v_gene: TRBV5-4
CDR3nt: TGTGCCAGCAGCATGGCCCCGGACTCCTACAATGAGCAGTTCTTC
CDR3aa: CASSMAPDSYNEQFF